The rows below give T cell receptor beta chains drawn from one sample of a study of cytomegalovirus exposure and HLA in healthy donors. TCRdb's table, derived via immunoSEQ multiplex PCR, lists solely in-frame clones and lacks some. Of about 120,000 clones in the sample, about 80% were seen once. The specimen was PBMCs. The source of these receptors is a young man in good health and CMV-seronegative. CDR3s include the opening cysteine and the closing phenylalanine or tryptophan. The D gene is left open where the match is weak. Clone size is given for some rows only: seen once, a few or many times, or a class if the clone is expanded.

. | TRBD2 | TRBJ2-2 | TRBV7-2 | CASSLAAGGNTGELFF | TGTGCCAGCAGCTTAGCCGCGGGAGGGAACACCGGGGAGCTGTTTTTT
. | . | TRBJ1-2 | TRBV30 | CAWSRTGIRGGYTF | TGTGCCTGGAGCCGAACAGGGATTCGGGGAGGCTACACCTTC
. | TRBD1 | TRBJ1-5 | TRBV7-6 | CASSLEQGNQPQHF | TGTGCCAGCAGCTTAGAACAGGGGAATCAGCCCCAGCATTTT
few | TRBD1 | TRBJ1-5 | TRBV5-1 | CASSPLPPGQGAEQPQHF | TGCGCCAGCAGCCCCTTACCCCCGGGACAGGGGGCCGAACAGCCCCAGCATTTT
. | TRBD1 | TRBJ1-2 | TRBV5-6 | CASSGPGQGYFGYTF | TGTGCCAGCAGCGGCCCGGGACAGGGGTATTTTGGCTACACCTTC
. | . | TRBJ1-1 | TRBV18 | CASSPNRTIYPRWDTEAFF | TGTGCCAGCTCACCAAACAGGACGATCTATCCCCGATGGGACACTGAAGCTTTCTTT
. | TRBD1 | TRBJ1-5 | TRBV27 | CASSFTGQGNQPQHF | TGTGCCAGCAGTTTTACGGGACAGGGCAATCAGCCCCAGCATTTT
. | . | TRBJ2-3 | TRBV30 | CAWSLADTQYF | TGTGCCTGGAGTCTCGCAGATACGCAGTATTTT
. | TRBD2 | TRBJ2-2 | TRBV5-4 | CASNPGLADTGELFF | TGTGCCAGCAACCCGGGACTAGCGGACACCGGGGAGCTGTTTTTT
. | TRBD2 | TRBJ2-1 | TRBV7-9 | CASSFQGILAGRSYNEQFF | TGTGCCAGCAGCTTCCAAGGTATACTAGCGGGCCGCTCCTACAATGAGCAGTTCTTC
. | . | TRBJ1-3 | TRBV5-4 | CASRTAGGDGNTIYF | TGTGCCAGCAGAACGGCGGGGGGTGATGGAAACACCATATATTTT
few | TRBD2 | TRBJ2-3 | TRBV5-1 | CASSSLAGGPADTQYF | TGCGCCAGCAGCTCGCTAGCGGGAGGGCCCGCAGATACGCAGTATTTT
. | . | TRBJ2-3 | TRBV11-2 | CASSFLARSTDTQYF | TGTGCCAGCAGCTTCTTAGCTAGGAGCACAGATACGCAGTATTTT
. | TRBD1 | TRBJ2-7 | TRBV13 | CASSKSGTGRWGEQYF | TGTGCCAGCAGCAAATCCGGGACAGGTCGCTGGGGGGAGCAGTACTTC
. | TRBD1 | TRBJ1-2 | TRBV6-5 | CASTLGGGGDGYTF | TGTGCCAGCACTCTCGGAGGAGGGGGCGATGGCTACACCTTC
. | TRBD2 | TRBJ2-1 | TRBV7-9 | CASSSGLAGGGQFF | TGTGCCAGCAGCTCGGGACTAGCGGGAGGTGGGCAGTTCTTC
few | TRBD2 | TRBJ2-1 | TRBV5-1 | CASSPPTSGSPHEQFF | TGCGCCAGCAGCCCGCCTACTAGCGGGAGTCCTCACGAGCAGTTCTTC
once | TRBD1 | TRBJ2-7 | TRBV27 | CASSEDRRSSYEQYF | TGTGCCAGCAGTGAGGACAGGAGAAGCTCCTACGAGCAGTACTTC
few | TRBD1 | TRBJ1-4 | TRBV7-9 | CASSSRDRGITNEKLFF | TGTGCCAGCAGCTCCCGGGACAGGGGGATAACTAATGAAAAACTGTTTTTT
. | TRBD1 | TRBJ1-2 | TRBV7-9 | CASSLTTGRSDDF | TGTGCCAGCAGCCTCACGACAGGGAGGTCCGACGACTTC
. | . | TRBJ2-7 | TRBV7-9 | CSSSLREGDYEQYF | TGTTCCAGCAGCTTAAGGGAAGGGGACTACGAGCAGTACTTC
. | . | TRBJ1-3 | TRBV18 | CASSPRTGSHSGNTIYF | TGTGCCAGCTCACCACGGACTGGCAGTCACTCTGGAAACACCATATATTTT
. | TRBD2 | TRBJ2-1 | TRBV6-4 | CASSDYGGSREQFF | TGTGCCAGCAGTGACTACGGGGGGAGTCGTGAGCAGTTCTTC
. | TRBD2 | TRBJ2-2 | TRBV6-5 | CASSSGLADYTGELFF | TGTGCCAGCAGTTCCGGGCTAGCGGATTACACCGGGGAGCTGTTTTTT
few | . | TRBJ1-1 | TRBV5-8 | CASSLTGNTEAFF | TGTGCCAGCAGCTTGACAGGGAACACTGAAGCTTTCTTT
. | . | TRBJ2-2 | TRBV11-3 | CASSLGPGLNTGELFF | TGTGCCAGCAGCTTAGGGCCGGGACTCAACACCGGGGAGCTGTTTTTT
. | . | TRBJ2-1 | TRBV10-3 | CAISEPRGVGGADEQFF | TGTGCCATCAGTGAGCCCCGAGGGGTAGGCGGGGCCGATGAGCAGTTCTTC
. | TRBD2 | TRBJ2-3 | TRBV10-1 | CASSALAGGLDTQYF | TGCGCCAGCAGCGCTCTAGCGGGAGGCTTGGATACGCAGTATTTT
once | TRBD1 | TRBJ2-7 | TRBV12-5 | CASGFTPDRGSGDEQYF | TGTGCTAGTGGTTTTACCCCAGACAGGGGAAGTGGGGACGAGCAGTACTTC
few | . | TRBJ1-1 | TRBV6-1 | CASSEGHWVTEAFF | TGTGCCAGCAGTGAGGGACATTGGGTGACTGAAGCTTTCTTT
. | TRBD2 | TRBJ2-1 | TRBV29-1 | CSGTGTTAHNEQFF | TGCAGCGGGACCGGGACTACTGCTCACAATGAGCAGTTCTTC
. | TRBD2 | TRBJ2-1 | TRBV29-1 | CSVGSGRMAYNEQFF | TGCAGCGTGGGGAGCGGGAGGATGGCCTACAATGAGCAGTTCTTC
few | TRBD1 | TRBJ1-3 | TRBV5-5 | CASSWRTGSGNTIYF | TGTGCCAGCAGCTGGCGGACAGGCTCTGGAAACACCATATATTTT
. | . | TRBJ1-1 | TRBV30 | CAWTPSVGEAFF | TGTGCCTGGACCCCCTCGGTCGGTGAAGCTTTCTTT
few | TRBD2 | TRBJ2-7 | TRBV4-3 | CASSQERPSGRSSYEQYF | TGCGCCAGCAGCCAAGAAAGGCCTAGCGGGAGGAGCTCCTACGAGCAGTACTTC
. | . | TRBJ1-2 | TRBV28 | CASSLFSFYGYTF | TGTGCCAGCAGTTTATTTTCGTTTTATGGCTACACCTTC
. | . | TRBJ2-2 | TRBV27 | CASSSGFNTGELFF | TGTGCCAGCAGTTCAGGATTCAACACCGGGGAGCTGTTTTTT
. | . | TRBJ2-7 | TRBV29-1 | CSVEVPSTGSDYEQYF | TGCAGCGTTGAAGTTCCTTCGACAGGCTCGGACTACGAGCAGTACTTC
. | TRBD2 | TRBJ2-7 | TRBV2 | CAREGRGTYEQYF | TGTGCCAGGGAGGGGCGGGGGACCTACGAGCAGTACTTC
. | TRBD1 | TRBJ1-2 | TRBV7-2 | CASSLDYRGRPGYTF | TGTGCCAGCAGCTTAGATTACAGGGGGAGGCCGGGCTACACCTTC
. | TRBD1 | TRBJ1-3 | TRBV6-1 | CASRLTGHGNTIYF | TGTGCCAGCAGACTGACAGGGCACGGAAACACCATATATTTT